These 25 T cell receptor beta chains were sequenced from one sample in a study of T cell responses to AZD1222 COVID-19 vaccine. Clones were read by immunoSEQ multiplex PCR, and TCRdb kept only the in-frame ones, dropping some. The sample gives some 74,000 clones, roughly 90% of which show up once; 1.3% to 1.5% is in the top ten. Sequencing used peripheral blood, obtained 28 days after the second AZD1222 dose. The receptors derive from an adult who received the AZD1222 COVID-19 vaccine.

The chain has TRBV13 and TRBJ2-1; TRBD1 agrees at 9 bases. Germline V gene data show CDR1 as PRHDT and CDR2 as FYEKMQ (reference sequence). This CDR3 has 16 amino acids. The ends lost 6 bases at V and 6 bases at J; junction bases unmatched: 12. The CDR3 bases are TGTGCCAGCAGTTTCCAGTATCCGGGACAGGGCAATGAGCAGTTCTTC. It encodes CASSFQYPGQGNEQFF.

The chain joins TRBV5-1 to TRBJ2-5; D gene ambiguous. Germline CDR1 is SGHRS and CDR2 is YFSETQ. CDR3 length: 12 amino acids. V was shortened by 4 bases and J by 5 bases, with 9 bases between the two germline ends. The CDR3 region has the DNA TGCGCCAGCAGCGAATACGGGGAGACCCAGTACTTC. Its translation: CASSEYGETQYF.

The chain links TRBV30 to TRBJ2-6; 7 nucleotides line up with TRBD1. The CDR3 is made up of 16 amino acids. V shed 1 base and J 0 bases; nucleotides not matched to a gene: 3. The V gene's germline CDR1 is GTSNPN and CDR2 SVGIG (reference sequence). CDR3: CAWSGQGRSGANVLTF. The CDR3 DNA reads as TGTGCCTGGAGTGGACAGGGCCGCTCTGGGGCCAACGTCCTGACTTTC.

This chain uses TRBV7-9 with TRBJ1-4; possible D gene TRBD1, 5 bases. The V gene lost 5 bases and the J gene lost 3 bases, with 10 bases spanning the gap. The CDR3 totals 14 residues. Germline V gene lookup returns CDR1 SEHNR and CDR2 FQNEAQ (reference sequence). CDR3 DNA: TGTGCCAGCAGCCCGGACATAGCTAATGAAAAACTGTTTTTT. Amino acids: CASSPDIANEKLFF.

This clone was seen more than once but under ten times. The chain has TRBV24-1 and TRBJ2-2; a weak D match, TRBD1 (6 bases). V was clipped by 7 bases and J by 4 bases, with 9 bases between them. The CDR3 is 13 amino acids. Per the germline V gene, CDR1 is KGHDR and CDR2 is SFDVKD. In nucleotides, the CDR3 is TGTGCCACCAGACAGGGTGGCACCGGGGAGCTGTTTTTT. This codes for CATRQGGTGELFF.

This sequence joins TRBV4-3 and TRBJ1-2, with 7 bases lining up with TRBD1. There are 14 residues in the CDR3. Germline loops: CDR1 LGHNA, CDR2 YSLEER. The junction had 8 bases not matched to a gene; V was cut back by 2 bases and J by 8 bases. CDR3 protein: CASSQRQGPGGYTF. The CDR3 bases are TGCGCCAGCAGCCAACGACAGGGACCCGGGGGCTACACCTTC.

The chain carries TRBV24-1 and TRBJ2-5; 7 nucleotides agree with TRBD1. The germline V gene has CDR1 KGHDR and CDR2 SFDVKD. CDR3 length: 16 amino acids. V shed 4 bases, J shed 1 base, and the junction held 8 bases outside the gene matches. The CDR3 DNA reads as TGTGCCACCAGTGACGTCCGGGACAGCCCCCAAGAGACCCAGTACTTC. It is translated as CATSDVRDSPQETQYF.

The chain recombines TRBV3-1 (or the pseudogene TRBV3-2) with TRBJ2-5, with 8 bases identical to TRBD1. This CDR3 region has 15 residues. The V segment lost 3 bases and the J segment 2 bases; nucleotides outside the gene matches: 5. The germline gives CDR1 LGHDT, CDR2 YNNKEL (reference sequence). The DNA for the CDR3 is TGTGCCAGCAGCCATCCGGGACAGGCTCAAGAGACCCAGTACTTC. As protein: CASSHPGQAQETQYF.

To note about this clone: The junction shows a germline mismatch at one end, possibly a read error. The V and J genes are TRBV19 and TRBJ1-3; TRBD1 matches 7 bases. The CDR3 spans 15 residues. In germline, CDR1 is LNHDA, CDR2 SQIVND (reference sequence). CDR3 loop: CASTIGQVAGNTIYF. CDR3 DNA: TGTGCCAGTACTATAGGACAGGTTGCTGGAAACACCATATATTTT.

V gene TRBV30 combines with J gene TRBJ1-5; TRBD1 might be the D (6 bases). Between the trimmed V and J ends, which lost 3 bases and 0 bases, there was a span of 12 bases. CDR1 and CDR2 from the germline V gene are GTSNPN and SVGIG (reference sequence). The CDR3 has 15 residues. The CDR3 loop is CAWSVTGYSNQPQHF. The CDR3 DNA sequence: TGTGCCTGGAGCGTAACAGGGTATAGCAATCAGCCCCAGCATTTT.

CDR3 protein: CASSYLRGTGNTIYF. The CDR3 region has the DNA TGTGCCAGTAGTTACTTACGGGGGACCGGAAACACCATATATTTT. The chain has TRBV19 and TRBJ1-3; D may be TRBD1 (5 bases). CDR3 length: 15 amino acids. Germline-derived CDR1 and CDR2 are LNHDA and SQIVND (reference sequence). Trimming pared 5 bases from V and 4 bases from J, leaving 15 bases between.

The sample holds a few counts of this clone. The chain uses TRBV7-2 and TRBJ1-4, with 8 bases aligning to TRBD1. The germline V gene encodes CDR1 SGHTA and CDR2 FQGNSA. This CDR3 spans 13 amino acids. The ends lost 6 bases at V and 4 bases at J; junction bases unmatched: 1. DNA for the CDR3: TGTGCCAGCAGGGACAGGGATAATGAAAAACTGTTTTTT. Amino acids: CASRDRDNEKLFF. Based on the CDR3 plus reference TRBV7-2 and TRBJ1-4, the full variable domain is GAGVSQSPSNKVTEKGKDVELRCDPISGHTALYWYRQSLGQGLEFLIYFQGNSAPDKSGLPSDRFSAERTGGSVSTLTIQRTQQEDSAVYLCASRDRDNEKLFFGSGTQLSVL.

The V call is TRBV4-2, the J call TRBJ1-2; 7 bases are a match to TRBD1. CDR3 length: 13 amino acids. Germline V gives CDR1 LGHNA, CDR2 YNFKEQ. J gave up 6 bases and V 5 bases, and 6 bases lay outside the gene matches. CDR3 region: CASSYDRADGYTF. CDR3 sequence (DNA): TGTGCCAGCAGCTACGACAGGGCGGATGGCTACACCTTC.

CDR3 amino acids: CASSLDPADTQYF. The CDR3 nucleotides are TGTGCCAGCAGCTTAGATCCTGCGGATACGCAGTATTTT. The chain couples TRBV7-3 to TRBJ2-3; unclear D gene. V lost 2 bases and J 6 bases, leaving 9 bases between the germline ends. This CDR3 contains 13 residues. Germline loops: CDR1 SGHTA, CDR2 FQGTGA.

This sequence joins TRBV19 and TRBJ1-1; D is perhaps TRBD1 (5 bases). V gave up 5 bases and J gave up 2 bases, with 9 bases separating them. The V gene's germline CDR1 is LNHDA and CDR2 SQIVND (reference sequence). The CDR3 runs 13 residues. The CDR3 spells CASSSGTNTEAFF. CDR3 coding DNA: TGTGCCAGTAGTTCCGGGACCAACACTGAAGCTTTCTTT.

This clone was counted once. Here the CDR3 DNA reads TGTGCCAGCAGCCCTGGGCAGGGGGTACGTGGACCCTACGAGCAGTACTTC. The encoded protein is CASSPGQGVRGPYEQYF. The rearrangement uses TRBV7-2 and TRBJ2-7; 7 bases match TRBD1. Germline V gene data show CDR1 as SGHTA and CDR2 as FQGNSA. Trimming removed 5 bases from V and 2 bases from J; junction bases left unmatched: 15. The CDR3 has 17 amino acids.

This clone came up once. The chain recombines TRBV6-2 or TRBV6-3 with TRBJ1-5; D may be TRBD1 (5 bases). The germline V and J ends were trimmed by 5 bases and 0 bases, with 11 bases remaining between them. This CDR3 region has 15 residues. The germline gives CDR1 MNHEY, CDR2 SVGEGT. CDR3 residues: CASSADSVSNQPQHF. The CDR3 DNA sequence: TGTGCCAGCAGTGCTGACAGCGTTAGCAATCAGCCCCAGCATTTT.

V gene TRBV28 combines with J gene TRBJ1-1, with D unresolved. This CDR3 has 10 amino acids. V lost 7 bases to trimming and J lost 6 bases, with 6 bases between them. Germline values: CDR1 MDHEN, CDR2 SYDVKM. The CDR3 DNA sequence: TGTGCCAGCATAGCCGCTGAAGCTTTCTTT. Encoded protein: CASIAAEAFF. Filled out from reference TRBV28 and TRBJ1-1, the complete variable domain reads DVKVTQSSRYLVKRTGEKVFLECVQDMDHENMFWYRQDPGLGLRLIYFSYDVKMKEKGDIPEGYSVSREKKERFSLILESASTNQTSMYLCASIAAEAFFGQGTRLTVV.

The chain couples TRBV2 to TRBJ1-2; tentatively, D is TRBD1 (5 bases). The germline CDR1 and CDR2 sequences are SNHLY and FYNNEI. Trimming took 5 bases from V and 5 from J, leaving 12 bases between them. The CDR3 extends over 13 amino acids. The CDR3 sequence is CASSPDGQYGYTF. CDR3 DNA: TGTGCCAGCAGTCCGGACGGACAATATGGCTACACCTTC.

CDR3 in DNA: TGTGCCAGCAGGATAGGGGGACAGAAGAACACCGGGGAGCTGTTTTTT. This encodes CASRIGGQKNTGELFF. This chain joins TRBV5-5 and TRBJ2-2, with TRBD1 matching 7 bases. Per germline, CDR1 SGHKS and CDR2 YYEKEE (reference sequence). V lost 5 bases and J lost 1; bases outside the gene matches: 8. The CDR3 consists of 16 residues.

The CDR3 sequence: CASSPGGGQGGEQYF. In DNA, the CDR3 is TGTGCCAGCTCACCAGGCGGGGGCCAGGGGGGCGAGCAGTACTTC. V and J are TRBV18 and TRBJ2-7; D may correspond to TRBD1 or TRBD2 (7 bases each). Trimming removed 2 bases from V and 6 bases from J, with 17 bases in between. The CDR3 is 15 amino acids. Germline V lookup: CDR1 KGHSH, CDR2 LQKENI.

The rearrangement uses TRBV12-3 or TRBV12-4 and TRBJ2-1; D remains unclear. Deletions cut 6 bases from V and 5 bases from J, with 11 bases between. There are 13 residues in the CDR3. The CDR3 is CASRNTDNNEQFF. CDR3 bases: TGTGCCAGCAGGAATACAGACAACAATGAGCAGTTCTTC.

The rearrangement links TRBV7-3 to TRBJ1-1, with D uncertain. V shed 4 bases and J shed 1 base, with 19 bases lying between them. The CDR3 covers 17 residues. Germline loops: CDR1 SGHTA, CDR2 FQGTGA. In DNA, the CDR3 is TGTGCCAGCAGCTCCCACCCGGCTGCCACTGCGAACACTGAAGCTTTCTTT. This gives the protein CASSSHPAATANTEAFF.

The rearrangement uses TRBV7-3 and TRBJ2-3; 10 positions match TRBD1. There are 17 residues in the CDR3. The V segment lost 4 bases and the J segment 1 base; nucleotides outside the gene matches: 8. Per germline, CDR1 SGHTA and CDR2 FQGTGA. The CDR3 reads CASSSRAGTGGTDTQYF. The CDR3 DNA follows: TGTGCCAGCAGCTCCCGAGCCGGGACAGGGGGCACAGATACGCAGTATTTT.

A few counts support this clone. The chain has TRBV5-4 and TRBJ2-7; TRBD2 matches at 8 bases. With V trimmed by 1 base and J by 6 bases, 9 bases remained unmatched. CDR3 length: 15 amino acids. Germline values: CDR1 SGHNT, CDR2 YYREEE (reference sequence). CDR3 bases: TGTGCCAGCAGCTTGCGGGGCGGGGGGACTCTCGAGCAGTACTTC. As protein: CASSLRGGGTLEQYF.